This entry lists 25 T cell receptor beta chains sequenced from one sample in a study of Graves' ophthalmopathy and Graves' hyperthyroidism. CDR3 regions of TCR beta were amplified from RNA transcripts. HTBI-primed first-round RT-PCR preceded second-round multiplex PCR. TCRdb re-called the multiplex PCR reads through MiXCR, storing one row per CDR3 protein. The sample records hundreds of thousands of distinct CDR3 sequences, roughly 41% being singletons. Material for sequencing was peripheral blood. These receptor sequences come from an adult man with Graves' ophthalmopathy.

This clonotype has a count of ten or more. The CDR3 DNA sequence: TGCAGCGTTGCACAGGGCGGCACTGAAGCTTTCTTT. It is translated as CSVAQGGTEAFF. The chain links TRBV29-1 to TRBJ1-1; D perhaps matches TRBD1 (6 bases). Trimming took off 4 bases at V and 4 bases at J, with 10 bases between the two ends. The CDR3 spans 12 residues. The V gene's germline CDR1 is SQVTM and CDR2 ANQGSEA. The complete variable domain, with remaining parts taken from reference TRBV29-1 and TRBJ1-1, reads SAVISQKPSRDICQRGTSLTIQCQVDSQVTMMFWYRQQPGQSLTLIATANQGSEATYESGFVIDKFPISRPNLTFSTLTVSNMSPEDSSIYLCSVAQGGTEAFFGQGTRLTVV.

This clonotype was observed at least ten times. The V gene is TRBV19, the J gene TRBJ1-6, with a weak D call TRBD1 (5 bases). CDR3 length: 14 amino acids. Per germline, CDR1 LNHDA and CDR2 SQIVND (reference sequence). V lost 5 bases and J lost 3, with 8 bases in between. The DNA of the CDR3 is TGTGCCAGTAGTGGGGGGGGCTATAATTCACCCCTCCACTTT. This sequence encodes CASSGGGYNSPLHF.

This clonotype was observed at least ten times. V gene TRBV19 combines with J gene TRBJ1-1, with D possibly being TRBD1 (5 bases). The CDR3 spans 13 residues. Per the germline V gene, CDR1 is LNHDA and CDR2 is SQIVND (reference sequence). The V end was cut by 5 bases, the J end by 5 bases, with 12 bases between. The CDR3 DNA reads TGTGCCAGTAGTCCCAGGGTGGAGACTGAAGCTTTCTTT. Amino acid sequence: CASSPRVETEAFF.

The sample holds many counts of this clonotype. This chain links TRBV2 with TRBJ1-1, with 9 bases lining up with TRBD1. The CDR3 is 16 amino acids. CDR1 is SNHLY, CDR2 FYNNEI, per germline. V gave up 6 bases and J gave up 0 bases; unmatched junction bases: 8. This CDR3 reads CASSGQGTLMNTEAFF. CDR3 DNA sequence: TGTGCCAGCAGCGGACAGGGGACATTAATGAACACTGAAGCTTTCTTT.

The sample holds a few counts of this clonotype. This chain uses TRBV7-2 with TRBJ1-2; D perhaps matches TRBD1 (6 bases). Trimming shortened V by 5 bases and J by 5 bases, and 18 bases separated the two germline ends. The CDR3 has 15 amino acids. From germline, CDR1 is SGHTA and CDR2 FQGNSA. CDR3 nucleotides: TGTGCCAGCAGCCTAGATCGGGGGGCGAGTTATGGCTACACCTTC. Protein: CASSLDRGASYGYTF.

On this clonotype itself: This sequence may be a read error, since a much larger clone differs from it by one base. This chain joins TRBV5-1 and TRBJ2-7; 11 nucleotides line up with TRBD1. The CDR3 runs 14 residues. Germline CDR1 SGHRS, CDR2 YFSETQ. The V and J ends lost 4 bases and 2 bases, in that order; junction bases with no gene match: 2. CDR3 in DNA: TGCGCCAGCAGCGGGACAGGGGGTCCCTACGAGCAGTACTTC. Its translation is CASSGTGGPYEQYF.

This clonotype was detected ten times or more. This chain connects TRBV24-1 to TRBJ2-5; D possibly uses TRBD1 or TRBD2 (6 bases each). Germline V CDR1 and CDR2: KGHDR, SFDVKD. This CDR3 is built from 13 residues. Trimming took 3 bases from V and 10 from J, leaving 14 bases between them. The CDR3 is CATSDSRGGGQYF. CDR3 DNA: TGTGCCACCAGTGATAGCAGGGGAGGAGGCCAGTACTTC.

V usage is TRBV5-1 and J usage is TRBJ1-6; weak D call: TRBD1 (5 bases). V lost 4 bases and J 0 bases, leaving 17 bases between the germline ends. The CDR3 sequence is 18 residues long. Germline V gene sequence: CDR1 SGHRS, CDR2 YFSETQ. The CDR3, as DNA: TGCGCCAGCAGCCCCGGGGACGATCCTCCCTCCTATAATTCACCCCTCCACTTT. Translating it yields CASSPGDDPPSYNSPLHF.

The chain links TRBV11-1 to TRBJ1-2, with 8 bases that match TRBD1. The length of the CDR3 is 16 residues. V was clipped by 5 bases and J by 4 bases; unmatched bases: 12. CDR1 and CDR2 from the germline V gene are SGHAT and FQDESV (reference sequence). The CDR3 here is CASSRGQEGALYGYTF. CDR3 nucleotides: TGTGCCAGCAGCCGGGGACAGGAGGGAGCTCTCTATGGCTACACCTTC.

The V and J genes are TRBV7-9 and TRBJ2-5; perhaps TRBD1 as D (6 bases). The CDR3 consists of 15 residues. V dropped 0 bases and J dropped 5 bases, with 13 bases sitting between them. The germline gives CDR1 SEHNR, CDR2 FQNEAQ (reference sequence). The CDR3 bases are TGTGCCAGCAGCTTAGCGGACAGTTTTCGGGAGACCCAGTACTTC. Amino acid sequence: CASSLADSFRETQYF.

The sample holds many counts of this clonotype. The V call is TRBV7-2, the J call TRBJ1-5; D gene ambiguous. Germline V gene sequence: CDR1 SGHTA, CDR2 FQGNSA. CDR3 length: 13 amino acids. V was shortened by 3 bases and J by 5 bases, with 8 bases between the two germline ends. The DNA for the CDR3 is TGTGCCAGCAGCTTTTGGGGAGATCAGCCCCAGCATTTT. Translation gives CASSFWGDQPQHF.

The chain carries TRBV29-1 and TRBJ2-6; no clear D. V gave up 8 bases and J gave up 2 bases, with 16 bases separating them. CDR1 and CDR2 from the germline V gene are SQVTM and ANQGSEA. The CDR3 totals 15 residues. The CDR3 region has the DNA TGCAGCAGTTTAGGTCTGGGAACTGGGGCCAACGTCCTGACTTTC. It encodes CSSLGLGTGANVLTF.

V and J are TRBV19 and TRBJ1-1; the match to TRBD1 covers 12 bases. The CDR3 consists of 15 residues. J lost 4 bases, V lost 3 bases, and 3 bases had no gene match. Germline V lookup: CDR1 LNHDA, CDR2 SQIVND (reference sequence). CDR3: CASSISGQGATEAFF. The CDR3 DNA sequence: TGTGCCAGTAGTATCTCGGGACAGGGGGCCACTGAAGCTTTCTTT.

Remarks on this clonotype: A read error may account for a junction end that differs from germline. The chain recombines TRBV10-3 with TRBJ2-7; 9 bases are shared with TRBD2. The CDR3 has 16 residues. CDR1 is ENHRY, CDR2 SYGVKD, per germline. The CDR3 is CASSFGLAGLTYEQYF. The CDR3 DNA follows: TGTGCCAGCAGTTTCGGCCTAGCGGGACTAACCTACGAGCAGTACTTC.

This clonotype was recorded a few times. Being one base from a much bigger clone, this may be a read error. The gene calls are TRBV2 and TRBJ1-3; the D is unclear. Germline loops: CDR1 SNHLY, CDR2 FYNNEI. The CDR3 covers 16 residues. CDR3 sequence reads: CASSESRSSSGDTIYF. CDR3 in DNA: TGTGCCAGCAGTGAGTCGCGGAGCTCCTCTGGAGACACCATATATTTT.

This clonotype has ten or more counts. The chain uses TRBV7-9 and TRBJ2-7; the D gene could be TRBD1 or TRBD2 (5 bases each). The length of the CDR3 is 16 residues. Germline V CDR1 and CDR2: SEHNR, FQNEAQ (reference sequence). The V end lost 4 bases, the J end lost 0 bases, and 16 bases lay between the germline ends. The CDR3 loop reads CASSSTKKGSSYEQYF. In DNA form, the CDR3 reads TGTGCCAGCAGCTCAACGAAAAAGGGGAGCTCCTACGAGCAGTACTTC.

This clonotype was seen at least ten times. The genes are TRBV9 and TRBJ1-1; 9 bases match TRBD1. With 3 bases clipped from V and 1 base from J, the junction kept 4 bases outside the gene matches. The CDR3 spans 15 residues. Germline assignment: CDR1 SGDLS and CDR2 YYNGEE. This CDR3 reads CASSATDRGNTEAFF. As DNA, the CDR3 is TGTGCCAGCAGCGCAACGGACAGGGGGAACACTGAAGCTTTCTTT.

This clonotype was counted many times. The rearrangement uses TRBV2 and TRBJ2-5; D unclear. Looked up from germline, CDR1 is SNHLY and CDR2 is FYNNEI. With 8 bases removed from V and 2 bases from J, the gap between germline ends came to 6 bases. This CDR3 is 11 amino acids long. In nucleotides, the CDR3 is TGTGCCAGCGCTCGACAAGAGACCCAGTACTTC. Protein sequence: CASARQETQYF.

There are many counts of this clonotype. The V call is TRBV7-2, the J call TRBJ2-5; 14 bases map to TRBD2. Germline V gene lookup returns CDR1 SGHTA and CDR2 FQGNSA. The CDR3 has 15 residues. V was clipped by 4 bases and J by 4 bases; unmatched bases: 2. The CDR3 is CASSYGTSGGETQYF. In DNA form, the CDR3 reads TGTGCCAGCAGCTATGGGACTAGCGGGGGAGAGACCCAGTACTTC.

This clonotype has only a few counts. This may stem from a read error, because a much larger clone lies one nucleotide away. The rearrangement links TRBV9 to TRBJ2-7; 9 bases are a match to TRBD1. Germline V gene sequence: CDR1 SGDLS, CDR2 YYNGEE. With 3 bases clipped from V and 3 bases from J, the junction kept 4 bases outside the gene matches. The CDR3 runs to 14 residues. The CDR3 nucleotides are TGTGCCAGCAGCGCCGGGACAGGGTACTACGAGCAGTACTTC. This codes for CASSAGTGYYEQYF.

The chain recombines TRBV10-3 with TRBJ1-2; D unclear. This CDR3 has 10 residues. V dropped 4 bases and J dropped 8 bases, with 5 bases sitting between them. Germline lookup yields CDR1 ENHRY and CDR2 SYGVKD. CDR3: CAISGAGYTF. The DNA for the CDR3 is TGTGCCATCAGTGGGGCAGGCTACACCTTC.

The chain carries TRBV10-3 and TRBJ1-5; the match to TRBD1 covers 7 bases. Germline V gene data show CDR1 as ENHRY and CDR2 as SYGVKD. There are 14 residues in the CDR3. Trimming removed 2 bases from V and 2 bases from J; junction bases left unmatched: 0. The CDR3 loop is CAISEGTGNQPQHF. The CDR3 DNA sequence: TGTGCCATCAGTGAGGGGACAGGCAATCAGCCCCAGCATTTT.

About this clonotype itself: This may be a read error, as it is one base from a much larger clone. The chain carries TRBV10-3 and TRBJ2-3; D uncertain. V was pared by 10 bases and J by 5 bases, with 10 bases between. The CDR3 loop spans 11 amino acids. Looked up from germline, CDR1 is ENHRY and CDR2 is SYGVKD. CDR3 nucleotides: TGTGCCAGCAAGACCAGAGATACGCAGTATTTT. It encodes CASKTRDTQYF.

This clonotype was seen more than once but under ten times. The CDR3 does not end in the conserved phenylalanine or tryptophan, so this is likely a read error. The limits of the CDR3 on the DNA are not certain, so only TCRdb's listed CDR3 is given. This sequence joins TRBV10-3 and TRBJ2-5; TRBD2, the table's D call, was not compared with the DNA. The CDR3 region is 8 residues in length, termini included. Per the germline V gene, CDR1 is ENHRY and CDR2 is SYGVKD. This chain's CDR3 is CAISDPPA.

This clonotype appeared many times. The chain combines TRBV12-3 or TRBV12-4 with TRBJ1-2, with a possible D match to TRBD1 (6 bases). CDR3 length: 11 amino acids. With 6 bases removed from V and 8 bases from J, the gap between germline ends came to 10 bases. CDR3 residues: CASSLGAGYTF. DNA for the CDR3: TGTGCCAGCAGCTTGGGGGCCGGCTACACCTTC.